This T cell receptor beta chain was recorded in a study of blood T cell repertoires in COVID-19. For the study at large: Acute and convalescent COVID-19 samples came from the United States, Italy and Spain. T cells, B-cell-depleted T cells, or PBMCs supplied cDNA or gDNA.

Germline CDR1 reads SGHNT; CDR2 reads YENEEA. V lost 5 bases to trimming and J lost 4 bases; unmatched junction nucleotides: 9. The CDR3 loop spans 15 amino acids. The authors' processing: Estimates of nucleated cell counts were drawn from the amplification of reference gene primers. Profiling relied on immunoSEQ multiplex PCR, and the TCRdb table lists in-frame clones only, not all of them. V and J calls and clone size are those listed in that table; D and trimming were worked out from the DNA. The table records 75,000 to 95,000 clones, about four fifths of them present only once. V and J are TRBV11-3 and TRBJ2-3; 7 nucleotides line up with TRBD2. Specimen: peripheral blood. The sequence came from a woman aged 40-49 years with active or convalescent COVID-19. The CDR3 reads CASSRRGSRSDTQYF. DNA of the CDR3: TGTGCCAGCAGCCGACGCGGGAGTCGGTCAGATACGCAGTATTTT.